This T cell receptor beta chain was identified during a study of control samples from healthy donors and cancer patients. V was trimmed by 4 bases and J by 4 bases, leaving 12 bases between them. This CDR3 contains 14 residues. The germline V gene encodes CDR1 SGHRS and CDR2 YFSETQ. As regards this clone: This sample also contains other DNA sequences that code for the same CDR3.

The protocol was immunoSEQ multiplex PCR, while the TCRdb copy is restricted to in-frame clones and leaves out a portion. The sample lists approximately 90,000 clones; roughly 93% were seen once. The receptor was derived from a woman in her thirties in good health. The genes are TRBV5-1 and TRBJ2-1; D might be TRBD2 (6 bases). Sequenced input: blood. CDR3 sequence (DNA): TGCGCCAGCAGCCAGGGACTTTTATACAATGAGCAGTTCTTC. Translating gives CASSQGLLYNEQFF.